This TCR beta chain was obtained from a study of T cells after yellow fever vaccination. Template switching with 5'RACE generated the TCR cDNA and added a universal primer site and UMIs. TCRdb reanalysed the 5' RACE reads using MiXCR and keeps one entry per CDR3 protein. The sample shows some 350,000 distinct CDR3 sequences, under 7.5% of them seen only once. A few counts support this clonotype. This CDR3 comprises 15 residues. CDR1 SGHTA and CDR2 FQGNSA come from the germline V gene. Between the trimmed V and J ends, which lost 2 bases and 9 bases, there was a span of 19 bases. The sequenced sample was PBMCs, obtained 5 days after the yellow fever booster vaccination. The chain joins TRBV7-2 to TRBJ2-5; weak D call: TRBD2 (7 bases). The sequence was collected from a man in his thirties or forties who received the YFV17D yellow fever vaccine. CDR3 sequence: CASSLRLAGAKAQYF. CDR3 DNA sequence: TGTGCCAGCAGCTTACGTTTGGCGGGGGCCAAGGCCCAGTACTTC.